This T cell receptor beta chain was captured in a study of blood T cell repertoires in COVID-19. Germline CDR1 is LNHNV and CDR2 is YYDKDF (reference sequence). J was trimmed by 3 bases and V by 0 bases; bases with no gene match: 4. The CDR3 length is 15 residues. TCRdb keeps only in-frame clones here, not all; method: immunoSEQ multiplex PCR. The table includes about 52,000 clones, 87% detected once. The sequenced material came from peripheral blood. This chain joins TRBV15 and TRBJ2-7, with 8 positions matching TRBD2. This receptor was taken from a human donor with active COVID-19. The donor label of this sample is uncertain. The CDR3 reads CATSRDRGGNYEQYF. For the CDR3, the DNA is TGTGCCACCAGCAGAGATCGGGGGGGGAACTACGAGCAGTACTTC.